A single sample is the source of the 14 T cell receptor beta chains below, sequenced in a study of blood T cell repertoires in COVID-19 (dated by TCRdb to 2020 to 2022). The protocol used for the library was the immunoSEQ multiplex PCR assay. TCRdb obtained this table from immuneACCESS and retained in-frame rearrangements with V and J assigned. These tables miss some clones; where compared with another copy, unresolved V genes account for less than half of the shortfall, and the remainder is unexplained. For this sample there are 15,000 or so clones; 85% to 90% appear just once. Of the sample, around 30% is held by the ten largest clones. The sequencing input was peripheral blood. The receptors shown here come from a human donor in a cohort sampled during active COVID-19.

The chain recombines TRBV25-1 with TRBJ1-4, with D tentatively TRBD1 (5 bases). This CDR3 comprises 17 residues. Germline loops: CDR1 MGHDK, CDR2 SYGVNS. V lost 0 bases and J 5 bases, leaving 16 bases between the germline ends. The CDR3 DNA follows: TGTGCCAGCAGTGAATACTCGGGGGATCAGAAGAATGAAAAACTGTTTTTT. Residues: CASSEYSGDQKNEKLFF.

The chain joins TRBV6-4 to TRBJ1-1; TRBD1 is a possible D gene (5 bases). Trimming pared 4 bases from V and 0 bases from J, leaving 12 bases between. Germline CDR1 and CDR2: MRHNA and SNTAGT. The CDR3 runs 15 residues. This CDR3 reads CASSGTPELNTEAFF. CDR3 DNA: TGTGCCAGCAGTGGGACACCGGAACTGAACACTGAAGCTTTCTTT.

The chain joins TRBV10-1 to TRBJ1-4, with 7 bases matching TRBD1. The CDR3 runs 15 residues. The germline gives CDR1 WNHNN, CDR2 SYGVQD (reference sequence). V lost 3 bases and J lost 8; bases outside the gene matches: 9. The CDR3 protein is CASSDSTGWREKLFF. CDR3 in DNA: TGCGCCAGCAGTGACTCGACAGGGTGGCGCGAAAAACTGTTTTTT.

This rearrangement joins TRBV4-3 to TRBJ2-7; 9 bases are shared with TRBD2. Germline V gene lookup returns CDR1 LGHNA and CDR2 YSLEER. Unmatched junction bases numbered 6, after V lost 1 base and J lost 2 bases. The CDR3 is 16 residues long. For the CDR3, the DNA is TGCGCCAGCAGCCAAGTGAGTGGCGGGAGGGCCTACGAGCAGTACTTC. Translation: CASSQVSGGRAYEQYF.

The chain has TRBV4-2 and TRBJ1-3; the D is unclear. CDR1 LGHNA and CDR2 YNFKEQ come from the germline V gene. This CDR3 is built from 15 residues. V lost 2 bases and J 4 bases, leaving 12 bases between the germline ends. The CDR3 region has the DNA TGTGCCAGCAGCCAACCCGACACGGGAGGAAACACCATATATTTT. Protein: CASSQPDTGGNTIYF.

This chain joins TRBV27 and TRBJ1-2; TRBD1 agrees at 8 bases. The CDR3 is made up of 17 amino acids. CDR1 is MNHEY and CDR2 is SMNVEV in the germline V gene (reference sequence). Losses at the gene ends were 5 bases for V and 0 bases for J; bases not matched to a gene: 11. The CDR3 region is CASSPMGQERANYGYTF. The CDR3 nucleotides are TGTGCCAGCAGTCCTATGGGACAGGAAAGGGCTAACTATGGCTACACCTTC.

This clone was detected only once. The chain recombines TRBV12-5 with TRBJ2-1; no clear D. The V gene's germline CDR1 is LGHNT and CDR2 FRNRAP. V dropped 6 bases and J dropped 5 bases, with 8 bases sitting between them. The CDR3 loop spans 12 amino acids. CDR3 DNA: TGTGCTAGTGGAGCGCCCCACAATGAGCAGTTCTTC. This sequence encodes CASGAPHNEQFF.

The V gene is TRBV6-6, the J gene TRBJ2-4; D remains ambiguous. This CDR3 is 16 amino acids long. Trimming removed 7 bases from V and 0 bases from J, with 16 bases in between. The germline V gene has CDR1 MNHNY and CDR2 SVGAGI (reference sequence). The CDR3 DNA reads TGTGCCAGCACCCGCGGTGTGGGTAGAGCCAAAAACATTCAGTACTTC. This sequence encodes CASTRGVGRAKNIQYF.

This sequence joins TRBV28 and TRBJ1-1, with D uncertain. Germline lookup yields CDR1 MDHEN and CDR2 SYDVKM. V was pared by 5 bases and J by 2 bases, with 15 bases between. CDR3 length equals 15 residues. CDR3 loop: CASSPSTLTNTEAFF. In DNA, the CDR3 is TGTGCCAGCAGTCCATCGACACTTACAAACACTGAAGCTTTCTTT.

J is TRBJ2-5 and V is TRBV28; 7 bases match TRBD2. J gave up 3 bases and V 0 bases, and 4 bases lay outside the gene matches. This CDR3 has 15 residues. CDR1 is MDHEN and CDR2 is SYDVKM in the germline V gene. CDR3 nucleotide sequence: TGTGCCAGCAGTTTATGGTCAGGGAGGGAAGAGACCCAGTACTTC. Its protein is CASSLWSGREETQYF.

This chain links TRBV4-1 with TRBJ2-1, with 10 bases fitting TRBD2. Germline V gives CDR1 MGHRA, CDR2 YSYEKL. The CDR3 has 17 residues. V lost 0 bases, J lost 8 bases, and 10 bases stayed unmatched. This CDR3 is CASSQDPSSGSGYEQFF. The CDR3 DNA reads TGCGCCAGCAGCCAAGACCCTTCTAGCGGGAGTGGCTATGAGCAGTTCTTC.

This clone was detected once. V usage is TRBV5-6 and J usage is TRBJ2-7; 7 bases line up with TRBD1. The J segment lost 2 bases and the V segment lost 3 bases, leaving 8 bases of the junction unmatched. The CDR3 length is 15 residues. CDR1 is SGHDT, CDR2 YYEEEE, per germline. CDR3 protein: CASSSGQVITYEQYF. The CDR3 DNA reads TGTGCCAGCAGCTCAGGACAGGTCATTACCTACGAGCAGTACTTC.

The chain employs TRBV5-1 and TRBJ2-3; D might be TRBD1 (5 bases). This CDR3 has 15 residues. The germline CDR1 and CDR2 sequences are SGHRS and YFSETQ. Trimming removed 1 base at V and 2 bases at J, with 11 bases between. The DNA for the CDR3 is TGCGCCAGCAGCTTGTGGGCAGGGCACACAGATACGCAGTATTTT. Amino acids: CASSLWAGHTDTQYF.

This chain links TRBV4-1 with TRBJ2-1, with 8 bases matching TRBD2. The CDR3 contains 16 residues. The V gene end was trimmed by 0 bases and the J gene end by 6 bases; junction bases not matched to a gene: 7. Germline V gene lookup returns CDR1 MGHRA and CDR2 YSYEKL. The CDR3 reads CASSQDSERELNEQFF. CDR3 DNA: TGCGCCAGCAGCCAAGATAGCGAGCGGGAGCTCAATGAGCAGTTCTTC.